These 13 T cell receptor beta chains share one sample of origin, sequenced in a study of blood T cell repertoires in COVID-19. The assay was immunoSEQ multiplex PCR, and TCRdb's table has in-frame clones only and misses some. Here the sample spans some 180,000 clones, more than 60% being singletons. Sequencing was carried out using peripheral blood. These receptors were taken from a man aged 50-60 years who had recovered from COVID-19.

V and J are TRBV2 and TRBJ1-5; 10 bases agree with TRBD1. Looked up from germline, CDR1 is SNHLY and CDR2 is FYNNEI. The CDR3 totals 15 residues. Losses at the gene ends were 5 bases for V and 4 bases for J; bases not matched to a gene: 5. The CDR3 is CASSQGQGGNQPQHF. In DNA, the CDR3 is TGTGCCAGCAGTCAAGGACAGGGGGGAAATCAGCCCCAGCATTTT.

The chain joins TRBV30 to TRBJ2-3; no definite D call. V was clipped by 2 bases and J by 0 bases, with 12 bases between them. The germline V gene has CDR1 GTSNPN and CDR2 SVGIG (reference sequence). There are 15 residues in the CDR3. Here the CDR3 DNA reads TGTGCCTGGAGTTGGCGGAGAGCTAGCACAGATACGCAGTATTTT. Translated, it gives CAWSWRRASTDTQYF.

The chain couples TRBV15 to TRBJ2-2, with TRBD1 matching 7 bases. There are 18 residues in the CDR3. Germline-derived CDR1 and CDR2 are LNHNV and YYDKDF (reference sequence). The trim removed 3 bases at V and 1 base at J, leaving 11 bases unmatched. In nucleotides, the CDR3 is TGTGCCACCAGCAGCGGACCCCCGACAGGGATGAACACCGGGGAGCTGTTTTTT. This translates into CATSSGPPTGMNTGELFF.

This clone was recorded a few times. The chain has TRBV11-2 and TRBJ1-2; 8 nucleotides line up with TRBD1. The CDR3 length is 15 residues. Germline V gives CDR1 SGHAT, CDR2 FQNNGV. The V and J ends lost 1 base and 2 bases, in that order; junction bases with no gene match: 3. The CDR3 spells CASSLGTGRNYGYTF. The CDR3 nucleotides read TGTGCCAGCAGCTTAGGGACAGGGAGGAACTATGGCTACACCTTC.

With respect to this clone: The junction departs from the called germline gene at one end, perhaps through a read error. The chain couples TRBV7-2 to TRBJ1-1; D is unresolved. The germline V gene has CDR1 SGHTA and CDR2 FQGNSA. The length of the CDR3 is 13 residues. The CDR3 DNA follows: TGTGCCAGCACCTTACTCCTGAACACTGAAGCTTTCTTT. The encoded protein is CASTLLLNTEAFF. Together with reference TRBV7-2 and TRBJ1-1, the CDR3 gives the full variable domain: GAGVSQSPSNKVTEKGKDVELRCDPISGHTALYWYRQSLGQGLEFLIYFQGNSAPDKSGLPSDRFSAERTGGSVSTLTIQRTQQEDSAVYLCASTLLLNTEAFFGQGTRLTVV.

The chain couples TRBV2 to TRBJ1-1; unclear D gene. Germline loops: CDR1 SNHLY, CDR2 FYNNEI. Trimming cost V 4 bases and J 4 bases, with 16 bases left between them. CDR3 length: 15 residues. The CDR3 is CASSVIWGRGTEAFF. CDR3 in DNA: TGTGCCAGCAGTGTCATATGGGGTCGGGGCACTGAAGCTTTCTTT.

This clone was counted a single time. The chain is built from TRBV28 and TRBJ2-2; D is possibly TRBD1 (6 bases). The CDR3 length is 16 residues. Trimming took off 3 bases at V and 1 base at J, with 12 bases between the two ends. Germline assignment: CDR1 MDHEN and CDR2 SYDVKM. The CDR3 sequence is CASSFLPRGNTGELFF. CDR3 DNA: TGTGCCAGCAGTTTTTTGCCCAGGGGGAACACCGGGGAGCTGTTTTTT.

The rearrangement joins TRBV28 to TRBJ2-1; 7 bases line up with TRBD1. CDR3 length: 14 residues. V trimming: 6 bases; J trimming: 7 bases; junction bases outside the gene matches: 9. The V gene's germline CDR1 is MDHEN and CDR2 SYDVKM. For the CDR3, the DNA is TGTGCCAGCAGACGACAGGGTTGGGGAAATGAGCAGTTCTTC. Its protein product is CASRRQGWGNEQFF.

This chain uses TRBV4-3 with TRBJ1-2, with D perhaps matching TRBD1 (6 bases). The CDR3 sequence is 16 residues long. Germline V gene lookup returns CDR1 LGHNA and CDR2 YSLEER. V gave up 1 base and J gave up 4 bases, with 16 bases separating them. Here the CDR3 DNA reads TGCGCCAGCAGCCAAGCCCTTACAGGGTCTTCCTATGGCTACACCTTC. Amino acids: CASSQALTGSSYGYTF.

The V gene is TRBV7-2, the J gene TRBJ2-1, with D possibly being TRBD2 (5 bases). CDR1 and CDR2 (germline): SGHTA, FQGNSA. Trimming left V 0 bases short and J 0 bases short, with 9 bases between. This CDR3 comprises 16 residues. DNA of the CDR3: TGTGCCAGCAGCTTAGCCGACTACCTCTCCTACAATGAGCAGTTCTTC. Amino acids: CASSLADYLSYNEQFF. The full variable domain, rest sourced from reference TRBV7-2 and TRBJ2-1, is GAGVSQSPSNKVTEKGKDVELRCDPISGHTALYWYRQSLGQGLEFLIYFQGNSAPDKSGLPSDRFSAERTGGSVSTLTIQRTQQEDSAVYLCASSLADYLSYNEQFFGPGTRLTVL.

CDR3 sequence (DNA): TGCGCCAGCAGCTTGGCCGGGCAGGGAACAGCCAATGAGCAGTTCTTC. The encoded protein is CASSLAGQGTANEQFF. The rearrangement joins TRBV5-1 to TRBJ2-1, with a possible D match to TRBD1 (5 bases). Trimming took 0 bases from V and 6 from J, leaving 16 bases between them. The germline V gene has CDR1 SGHRS and CDR2 YFSETQ. The CDR3 consists of 16 residues.

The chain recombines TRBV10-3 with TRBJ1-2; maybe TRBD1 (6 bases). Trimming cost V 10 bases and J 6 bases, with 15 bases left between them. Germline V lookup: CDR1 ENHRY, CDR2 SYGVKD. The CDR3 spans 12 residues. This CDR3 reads CATYGRGNGYTF. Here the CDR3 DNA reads TGTGCCACTTACGGCAGGGGCAATGGCTACACCTTC.

This CDR3 is CASSSTGLAGVATQYF. The CDR3 DNA reads TGTGCCAGCAGCAGCACTGGGCTAGCGGGAGTGGCTACGCAGTATTTT. This sequence joins TRBV9 and TRBJ2-3; 10 bases agree with TRBD2. CDR1 and CDR2 (germline): SGDLS, YYNGEE. V lost 4 bases to trimming and J lost 8 bases; unmatched junction nucleotides: 13. CDR3 length: 16 residues.